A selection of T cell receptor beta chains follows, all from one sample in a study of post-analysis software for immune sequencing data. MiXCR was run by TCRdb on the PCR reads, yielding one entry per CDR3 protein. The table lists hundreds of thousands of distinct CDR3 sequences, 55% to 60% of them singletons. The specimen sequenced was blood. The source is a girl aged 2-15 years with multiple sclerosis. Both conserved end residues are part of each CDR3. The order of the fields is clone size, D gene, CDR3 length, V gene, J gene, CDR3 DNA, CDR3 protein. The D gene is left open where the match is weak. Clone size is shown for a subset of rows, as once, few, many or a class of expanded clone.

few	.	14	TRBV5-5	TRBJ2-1	TGTGCCAGCAGCTTGTTGTATGGTGGCTATGAGCAGTTCTTC	CASSLLYGGYEQFF
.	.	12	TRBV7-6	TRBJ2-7	TGTGCCAGCAGCCCACGGAACGCCGAGCAGTACTTC	CASSPRNAEQYF
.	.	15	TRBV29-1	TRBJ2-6	TGCAGCGTTGTGGGGAGTTTTCCTGGGGCCAACGTCCTGACTTTC	CSVVGSFPGANVLTF
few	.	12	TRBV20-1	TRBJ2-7	TGCAGTGCTTTGCAAGATTCCTACGAGCAGTACTTC	CSALQDSYEQYF
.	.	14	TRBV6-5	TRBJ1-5	TGTGCCAGCTTATTAAGGGTTGGCGGTCAGCCCCAGCATTTT	CASLLRVGGQPQHF
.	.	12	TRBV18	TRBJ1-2	TGTGCCAGCTCACCCGGCTTTGGGGGCTACACCTTC	CASSPGFGGYTF
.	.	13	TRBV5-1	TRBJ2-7	TGCGCCAGCAGCGCCACCCGACCCTACGAGCAGTACTTC	CASSATRPYEQYF
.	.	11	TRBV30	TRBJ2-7	TGTGCCTGGATGAACGGGGTCGAGCAGTACTTC	CAWMNGVEQYF
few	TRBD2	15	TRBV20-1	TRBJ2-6	TGCAGTGCTAGGCGGGGGTTGAGTGGGGCCAACGTCCTGACTTTC	CSARRGLSGANVLTF
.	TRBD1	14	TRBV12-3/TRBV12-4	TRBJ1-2	TGTGCCAGCAGCCGGGACAGGGGGAACTATGGCTACACCTTC	CASSRDRGNYGYTF
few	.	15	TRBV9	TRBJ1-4	TGTGCCAGCAGCGTAGGGGGTGCAACTAATGAAAAACTGTTTTTT	CASSVGGATNEKLFF
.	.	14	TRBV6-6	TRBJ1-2	TGTGCCAGCAGTTACGCACAGGGTGACTATGGCTACACCTTC	CASSYAQGDYGYTF
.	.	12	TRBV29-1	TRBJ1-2	TGCAGCGTTGAAGATATGGGGGGAGGCTACACCTTC	CSVEDMGGGYTF
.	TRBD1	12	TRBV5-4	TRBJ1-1	TGTGCCACCAAGGACAGGGCCACTGAAGCTTTCTTT	CATKDRATEAFF
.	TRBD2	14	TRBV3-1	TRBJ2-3	TGTGCCAGCAGTCTAGCGGGAGAATCAGATACGCAGTATTTT	CASSLAGESDTQYF
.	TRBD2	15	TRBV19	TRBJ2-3	TGTGCCAGCTTCCCGACTAGCGGGAGGCCAGATACGCAGTATTTT	CASFPTSGRPDTQYF
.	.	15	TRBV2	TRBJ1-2	TGTGCCAGCAGTGCGGGGGCAGGGCTGGGCTATGGCTACACCTTC	CASSAGAGLGYGYTF
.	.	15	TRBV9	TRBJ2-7	TGTGCCAGCAGCGTGGACGGGACCTCCTACAATGAGCAGTACTTC	CASSVDGTSYNEQYF
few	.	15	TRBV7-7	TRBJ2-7	TGTGCTAGCAGCTTAGGAGGGGGAGATGATTACGAGCAGTACTTC	CASSLGGGDDYEQYF
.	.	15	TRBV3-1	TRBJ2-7	TGTGCCAGCAGCCAAGATTTAGCGGATTTCTACGAGCAGTACTTC	CASSQDLADFYEQYF
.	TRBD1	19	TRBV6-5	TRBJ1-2	TGTGCCAGCAGTTACCCGGAAAACTTAAACAGGGGCGGTGGGTATGGCTACACCTTC	CASSYPENLNRGGGYGYTF
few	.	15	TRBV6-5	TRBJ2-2	TGTGCCAGCAGTTATTTAGGGTCAGTTTCCGGGGAGCTGTTTTTT	CASSYLGSVSGELFF
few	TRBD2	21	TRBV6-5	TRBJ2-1	TGTGCCAGCAGTTACTACGCCCTGGTAGGGACTAGCGGGGGCCGGGGTAATGAGCAGTTCTTC	CASSYYALVGTSGGRGNEQFF
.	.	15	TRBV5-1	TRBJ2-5	TGCGCCAGCAGCCGGGCGAGAGGACCCCAAGAGACCCAGTACTTC	CASSRARGPQETQYF
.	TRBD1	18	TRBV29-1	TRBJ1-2	TGCAGCGTTGAAGATCTTTCCCAGGGGGGGTATGTTCACTATGGCTACACCTTC	CSVEDLSQGGYVHYGYTF
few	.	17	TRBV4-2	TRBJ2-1	TGTGCCAGCAGCCAAGAGTGGGGCGAGGTGGTTGGGAATGAGCAGTTCTTC	CASSQEWGEVVGNEQFF
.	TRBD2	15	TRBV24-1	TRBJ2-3	TGTGCCACCAGTGAGGCGGGAGGGCCGACAGATACGCAGTATTTT	CATSEAGGPTDTQYF
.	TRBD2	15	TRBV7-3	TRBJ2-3	TGTGCCAGCAGCGCACTAGCGGGGCACACAGATACGCAGTATTTT	CASSALAGHTDTQYF
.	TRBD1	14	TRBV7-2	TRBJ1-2	TGTGCCAGCAGCTTCGGACAGGGGGGCTATGGCTACACCTTC	CASSFGQGGYGYTF
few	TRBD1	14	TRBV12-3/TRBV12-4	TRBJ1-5	TGTGCCAGCAGTCGGACAGGGGGCGGTCAGCCCCAGCATTTT	CASSRTGGGQPQHF
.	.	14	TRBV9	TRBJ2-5	TGTGCCAGCAGCGCCTTTGGAAGCCAAGAGACCCAGTACTTC	CASSAFGSQETQYF
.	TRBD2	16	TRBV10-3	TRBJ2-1	TGTGCCATCGGAGGTAGCGGGAGAGGGGGCGACAATGAGCAGTTCTTC	CAIGGSGRGGDNEQFF
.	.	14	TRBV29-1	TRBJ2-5	TGCAGCGTTGACGTGACCGGGGCGGGGGAGACCCAGTACTTC	CSVDVTGAGETQYF
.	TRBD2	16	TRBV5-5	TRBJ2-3	TGTGCCAGCAGCTTAAAACTAGCGGGATACACAGATACGCAGTATTTT	CASSLKLAGYTDTQYF
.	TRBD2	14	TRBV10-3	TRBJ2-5	TGTGCCACAAGACTAGCGGAGAAACAAGAGACCCAGTACTTC	CATRLAEKQETQYF
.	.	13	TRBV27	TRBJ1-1	TGTGCCAGCAGTTTATCAGGGGCAATTGAAGCTTTCTTT	CASSLSGAIEAFF
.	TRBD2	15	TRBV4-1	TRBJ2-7	TGCGCCAGCAGCCAAATCTTAGCGGGAGCCCATGAGCAGTACTTC	CASSQILAGAHEQYF
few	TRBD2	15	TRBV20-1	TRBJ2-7	TGCAGTGCCATCTCACCTAGCGGGAGGGTCTACGAGCAGTACTTC	CSAISPSGRVYEQYF
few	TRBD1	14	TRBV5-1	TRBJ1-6	TGCGCCAGCAATCGGGACAGTGATAATTCACCCCTCCACTTT	CASNRDSDNSPLHF
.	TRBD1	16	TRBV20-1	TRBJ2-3	TGCAGTGCTAGAGATCATAACAGGGGATGGGCAGATACGCAGTATTTT	CSARDHNRGWADTQYF
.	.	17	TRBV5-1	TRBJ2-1	TGCGCCAGCAGCTTTAACCCCCGGCGAGAGGTTAACAATGAGCAGTTCTTC	CASSFNPRREVNNEQFF
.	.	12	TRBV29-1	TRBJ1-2	TGCAGCACAACAGAGATCAACTATGGCTACACCTTC	CSTTEINYGYTF
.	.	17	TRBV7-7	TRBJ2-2	TGTGCCAGCAGCTTGGAGGGTAATGGAGTGTACACCGGGGAGCTGTTTTTT	CASSLEGNGVYTGELFF
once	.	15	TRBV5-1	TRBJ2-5	TGCGCCAGCAGCCTCGGGGTAGCGCATCAAGAGACCCAGTACTTC	CASSLGVAHQETQYF
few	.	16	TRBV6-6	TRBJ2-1	TGTGCCAGCAGTTACCCAAGGGATGAAGAAAGCCATGAGCAGTTCTTC	CASSYPRDEESHEQFF
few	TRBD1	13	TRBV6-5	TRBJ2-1	TGTGCCAGCAGCCGGACAGGGTACAATGAGCAGTTCTTC	CASSRTGYNEQFF
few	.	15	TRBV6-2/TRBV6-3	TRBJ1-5	TGTGCCAGCAGTTACTGGGACGTCCGGAATCAGCCCCAGCATTTT	CASSYWDVRNQPQHF
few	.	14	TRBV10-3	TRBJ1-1	TGTGCCATCAGTGAGGGAGGGACGAACACTGAAGCTTTCTTT	CAISEGGTNTEAFF
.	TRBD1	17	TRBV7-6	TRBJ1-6	TGTGCCAGCAGCCCGAGATCTTTGGACAGGGTTGAGGATTCCCTCCACTTT	CASSPRSLDRVEDSLHF
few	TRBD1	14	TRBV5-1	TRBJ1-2	TGCGCCAGCAGCTCTGAGACAGGGAACTATGGCTACACCTTC	CASSSETGNYGYTF
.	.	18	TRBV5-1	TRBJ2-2	TGCGCCAGCAGCGCCAGGAGGGGGACACTTTCATTGACCGGGGAGCTGTTTTTT	CASSARRGTLSLTGELFF